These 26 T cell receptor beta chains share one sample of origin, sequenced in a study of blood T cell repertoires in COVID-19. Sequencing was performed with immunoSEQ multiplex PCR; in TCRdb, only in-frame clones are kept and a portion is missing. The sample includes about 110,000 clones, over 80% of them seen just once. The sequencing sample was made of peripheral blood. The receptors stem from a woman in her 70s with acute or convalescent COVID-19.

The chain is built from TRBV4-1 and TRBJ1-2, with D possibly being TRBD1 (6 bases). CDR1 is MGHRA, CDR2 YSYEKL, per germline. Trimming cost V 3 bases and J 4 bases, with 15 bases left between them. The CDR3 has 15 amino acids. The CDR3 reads CASSHRTDSIYGYTF. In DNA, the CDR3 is TGCGCCAGCAGCCACCGAACGGACAGTATCTATGGCTACACCTTC.

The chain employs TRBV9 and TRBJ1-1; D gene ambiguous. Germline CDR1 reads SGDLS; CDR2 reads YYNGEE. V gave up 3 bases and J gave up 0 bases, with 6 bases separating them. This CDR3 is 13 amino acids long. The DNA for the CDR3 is TGTGCCAGCAGCGCCCAGATGAACACTGAAGCTTTCTTT. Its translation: CASSAQMNTEAFF.

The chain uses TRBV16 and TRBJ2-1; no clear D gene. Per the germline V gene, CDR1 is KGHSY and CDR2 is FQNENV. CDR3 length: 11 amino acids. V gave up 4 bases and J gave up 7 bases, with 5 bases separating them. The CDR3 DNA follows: TGTGCCAGCAGCCTTCAGAATGAGCAGTTCTTC. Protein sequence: CASSLQNEQFF.

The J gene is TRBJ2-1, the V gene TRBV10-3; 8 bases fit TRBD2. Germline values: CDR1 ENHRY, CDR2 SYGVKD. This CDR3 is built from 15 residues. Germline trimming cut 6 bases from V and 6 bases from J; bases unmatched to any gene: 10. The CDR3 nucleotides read TGTGCCATCAGGAACAGCGGGGGTGGGACCAATGAGCAGTTCTTC. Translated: CAIRNSGGGTNEQFF.

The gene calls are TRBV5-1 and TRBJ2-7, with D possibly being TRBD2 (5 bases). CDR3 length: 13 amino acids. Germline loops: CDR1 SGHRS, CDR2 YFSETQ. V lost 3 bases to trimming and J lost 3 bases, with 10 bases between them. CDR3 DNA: TGCGCCAGCAGCTCGGTACTAGGCTACGAGCAGTACTTC. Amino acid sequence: CASSSVLGYEQYF.

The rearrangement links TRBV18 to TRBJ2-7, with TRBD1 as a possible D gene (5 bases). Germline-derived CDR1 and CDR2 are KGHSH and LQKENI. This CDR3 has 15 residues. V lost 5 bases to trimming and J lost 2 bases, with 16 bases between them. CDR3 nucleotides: TGTGCCAGCTCATCCCTGACAGTCTCTGCCTACGAGCAGTACTTC. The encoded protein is CASSSLTVSAYEQYF.

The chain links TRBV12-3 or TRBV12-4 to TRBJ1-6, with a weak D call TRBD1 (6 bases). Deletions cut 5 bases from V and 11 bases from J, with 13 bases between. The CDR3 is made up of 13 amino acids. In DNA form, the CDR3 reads TGTGCCAGCAGTCCCCCACAGGGAACACCCCTCCACTTT. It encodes CASSPPQGTPLHF.

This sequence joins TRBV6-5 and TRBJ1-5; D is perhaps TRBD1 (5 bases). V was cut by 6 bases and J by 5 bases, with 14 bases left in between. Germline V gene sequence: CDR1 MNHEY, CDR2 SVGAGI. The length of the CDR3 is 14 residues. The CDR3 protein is CASSPWGRDQPQHF. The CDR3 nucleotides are TGTGCCAGCAGCCCCTGGGGGAGGGATCAGCCCCAGCATTTT.

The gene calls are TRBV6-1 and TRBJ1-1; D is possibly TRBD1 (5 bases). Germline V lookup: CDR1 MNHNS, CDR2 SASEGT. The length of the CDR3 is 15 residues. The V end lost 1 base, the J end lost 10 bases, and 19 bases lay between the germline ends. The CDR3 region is CASSEVSRVGAGAFF. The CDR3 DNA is TGTGCCAGCAGTGAAGTGAGCAGGGTAGGGGCTGGAGCTTTCTTT.

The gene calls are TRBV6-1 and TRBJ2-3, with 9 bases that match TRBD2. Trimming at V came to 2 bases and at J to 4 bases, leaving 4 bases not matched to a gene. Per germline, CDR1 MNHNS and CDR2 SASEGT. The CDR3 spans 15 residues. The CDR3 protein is CASSESGGWADTQYF. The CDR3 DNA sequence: TGTGCCAGCAGTGAAAGCGGGGGGTGGGCAGATACGCAGTATTTT.

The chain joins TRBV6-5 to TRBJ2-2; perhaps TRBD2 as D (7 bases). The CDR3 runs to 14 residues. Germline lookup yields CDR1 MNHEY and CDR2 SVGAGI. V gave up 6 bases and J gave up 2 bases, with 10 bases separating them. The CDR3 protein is CASRGGGNTGELFF. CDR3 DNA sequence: TGTGCCAGCAGGGGAGGGGGAAACACCGGGGAGCTGTTTTTT.

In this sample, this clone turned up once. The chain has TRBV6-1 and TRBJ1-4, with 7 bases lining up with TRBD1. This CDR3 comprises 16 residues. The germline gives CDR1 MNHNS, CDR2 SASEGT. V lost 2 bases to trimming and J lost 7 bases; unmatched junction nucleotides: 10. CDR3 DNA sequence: TGTGCCAGCAGTGAAAATAGTGTACAGGGGTTTGAAAAACTGTTTTTT. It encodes CASSENSVQGFEKLFF.

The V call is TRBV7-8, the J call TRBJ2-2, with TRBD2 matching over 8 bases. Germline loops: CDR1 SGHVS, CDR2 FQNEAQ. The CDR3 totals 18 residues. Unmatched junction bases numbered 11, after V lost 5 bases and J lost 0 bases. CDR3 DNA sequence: TGTGCCAGCAGCCTTAGGCCCAGCGGGGGTTCGAACACCGGGGAGCTGTTTTTT. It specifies CASSLRPSGGSNTGELFF.

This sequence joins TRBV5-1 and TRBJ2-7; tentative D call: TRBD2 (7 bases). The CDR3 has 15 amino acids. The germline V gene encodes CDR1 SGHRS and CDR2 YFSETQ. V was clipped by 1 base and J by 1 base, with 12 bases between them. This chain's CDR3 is CASSLLGGASYEQYF. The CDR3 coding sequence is TGCGCCAGCAGCTTGTTAGGGGGGGCGTCCTACGAGCAGTACTTC. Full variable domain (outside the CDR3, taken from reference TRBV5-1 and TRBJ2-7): KAGVTQTPRYLIKTRGQQVTLSCSPISGHRSVSWYQQTPGQGLQFLFEYFSETQRNKGNFPGRFSGRQFSNSRSEMNVSTLELGDSALYLCASSLLGGASYEQYFGPGTRLTVT.

The CDR3 DNA reads as TGTGCCAGCAGCTCAACGGGGGGTCGCTACAATGACGGGCAGTTCTTC. It is translated as CASSSTGGRYNDGQFF. This chain uses TRBV28 with TRBJ2-1, with TRBD2 matching over 7 bases. Germline V gene sequence: CDR1 MDHEN, CDR2 SYDVKM. CDR3 length equals 16 residues. J lost 12 bases, V lost 6 bases, and 20 bases had no gene match.

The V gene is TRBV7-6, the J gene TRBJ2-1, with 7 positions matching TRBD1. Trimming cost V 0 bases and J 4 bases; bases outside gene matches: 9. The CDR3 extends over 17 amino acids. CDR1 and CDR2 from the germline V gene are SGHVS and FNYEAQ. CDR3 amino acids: CASSLARSGRGYNEQFF. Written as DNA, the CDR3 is TGTGCCAGCAGCTTAGCGCGTTCCGGCAGGGGGTACAATGAGCAGTTCTTC.

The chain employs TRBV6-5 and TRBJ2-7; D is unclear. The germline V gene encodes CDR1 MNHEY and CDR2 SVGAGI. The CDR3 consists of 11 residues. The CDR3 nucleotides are TGTGTCCTCGCGGTCATACGGGAGCAGTACTTC. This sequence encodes CVLAVIREQYF.

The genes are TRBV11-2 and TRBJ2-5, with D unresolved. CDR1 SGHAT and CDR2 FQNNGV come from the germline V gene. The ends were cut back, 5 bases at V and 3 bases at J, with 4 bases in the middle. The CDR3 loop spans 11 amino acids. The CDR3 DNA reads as TGTGCCAGCAGCCCTGAAGAGACCCAGTACTTC. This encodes CASSPEETQYF.

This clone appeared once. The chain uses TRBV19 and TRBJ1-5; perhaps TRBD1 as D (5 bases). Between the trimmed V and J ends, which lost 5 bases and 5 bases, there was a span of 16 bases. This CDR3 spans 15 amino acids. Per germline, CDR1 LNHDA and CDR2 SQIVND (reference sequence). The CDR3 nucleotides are TGTGCCAGTAGTCTCGGGGGAGCTCGGGATCAGCCCCAGCATTTT. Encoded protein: CASSLGGARDQPQHF. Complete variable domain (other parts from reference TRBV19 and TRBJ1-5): DGGITQSPKYLFRKEGQNVTLSCEQNLNHDAMYWYRQDPGQGLRLIYYSQIVNDFQKGDIAEGYSVSREKKESFPLTVTSAQKNPTAFYLCASSLGGARDQPQHFGDGTRLSIL.

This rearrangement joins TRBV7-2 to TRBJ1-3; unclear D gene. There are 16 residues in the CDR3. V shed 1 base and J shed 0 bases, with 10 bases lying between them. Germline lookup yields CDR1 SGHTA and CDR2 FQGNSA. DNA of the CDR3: TGTGCCAGCAGCTTAGAACTGTCACGCTCTGGAAACACCATATATTTT. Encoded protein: CASSLELSRSGNTIYF.

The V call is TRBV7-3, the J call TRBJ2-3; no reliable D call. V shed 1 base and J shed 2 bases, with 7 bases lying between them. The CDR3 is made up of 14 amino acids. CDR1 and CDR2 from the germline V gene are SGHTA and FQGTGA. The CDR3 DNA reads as TGTGCCAGCAGCTTAAACGGGTACACAGATACGCAGTATTTT. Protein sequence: CASSLNGYTDTQYF.

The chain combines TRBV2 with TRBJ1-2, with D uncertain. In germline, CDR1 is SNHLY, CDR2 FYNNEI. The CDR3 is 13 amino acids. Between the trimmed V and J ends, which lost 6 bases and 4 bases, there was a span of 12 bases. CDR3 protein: CASRNLGSYGYTF. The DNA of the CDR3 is TGTGCCAGCAGAAATTTGGGGAGCTATGGCTACACCTTC.

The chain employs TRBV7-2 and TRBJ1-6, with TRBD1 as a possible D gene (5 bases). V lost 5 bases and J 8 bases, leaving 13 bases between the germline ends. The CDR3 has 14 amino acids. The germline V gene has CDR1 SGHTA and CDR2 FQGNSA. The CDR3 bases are TGTGCCAGCAGCACCGCGGGGGTGGATTCACCCCTCCACTTT. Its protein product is CASSTAGVDSPLHF.

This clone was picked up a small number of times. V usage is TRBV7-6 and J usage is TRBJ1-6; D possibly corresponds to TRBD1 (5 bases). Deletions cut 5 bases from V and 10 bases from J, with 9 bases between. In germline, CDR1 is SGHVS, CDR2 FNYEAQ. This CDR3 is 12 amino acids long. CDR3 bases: TGTGCCAGCAGCCCGGGGGGATCACCCCTCCACTTT. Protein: CASSPGGSPLHF.

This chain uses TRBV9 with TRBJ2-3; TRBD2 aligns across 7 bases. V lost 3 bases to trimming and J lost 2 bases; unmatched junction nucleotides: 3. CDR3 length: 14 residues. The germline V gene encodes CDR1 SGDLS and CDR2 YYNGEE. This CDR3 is CASSAGTNTDTQYF. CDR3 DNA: TGTGCCAGCAGCGCCGGGACTAACACAGATACGCAGTATTTT.

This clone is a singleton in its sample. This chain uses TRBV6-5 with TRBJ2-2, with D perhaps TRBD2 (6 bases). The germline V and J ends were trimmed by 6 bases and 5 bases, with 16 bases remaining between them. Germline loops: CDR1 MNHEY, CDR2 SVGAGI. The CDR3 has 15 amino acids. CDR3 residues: CASSLEGAGTGELFF. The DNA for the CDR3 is TGTGCCAGCAGCCTCGAAGGGGCGGGGACCGGGGAGCTGTTTTTT.